What follows are 22 T cell receptor beta chains derived from one specimen sequenced in a study of T cell clonotyping in hematopoietic cell transplantation. The time point here: recipient sample about 28 days before transplant, after cytoreduction. Libraries were prepared by immunoSEQ multiplex PCR; TCRdb keeps only in-frame clonotypes and omits some of them. The table has over 4,000 clones, less than 35% seen once. Sequenced material: peripheral blood mononuclear cells, taken before stem cell transplant. All receptors come from a man aged 45-65 years with myelofibrosis. Some clones in this sample may be carry-over from other donors' samples.

The table lists this clone with a few counts. This rearrangement joins TRBV6-5 to TRBJ2-7; D is possibly TRBD1 or TRBD2 (6 bases each). The length of the CDR3 is 13 residues. V lost 7 bases to trimming and J lost 0 bases, with 10 bases between them. Germline V CDR1 and CDR2: MNHEY, SVGAGI. The DNA of the CDR3 is TGTGCCAGCAAGAGGGGGGTCTCCTACGAGCAGTACTTC. It encodes CASKRGVSYEQYF.

This clone was observed a few times. Since no conserved phenylalanine or tryptophan closes the CDR3, a read error is the likely cause. The DNA is omitted, as the CDR3 cannot be located on it reliably, and the CDR3 follows TCRdb's listing. The chain employs TRBV7-7 and TRBJ2-7; no DNA check was done on the table's D call, TRBD2. Both ends counted, the CDR3 spans 13 residues. Germline lookup yields CDR1 SSHAT and CDR2 FNYEAQ (reference sequence). The CDR3 is CASSLSSGPHGNL.

This chain joins TRBV19 and TRBJ2-7; 14 bases fit TRBD2. Per the germline V gene, CDR1 is LNHDA and CDR2 is SQIVND (reference sequence). With V trimmed by 3 bases and J by 0 bases, 7 bases remained unmatched. The CDR3 covers 18 residues. CDR3 DNA sequence: TGTGCCAGTAGTATCTCGACTAGCGGGAGGGGGAACTCCTACGAGCAGTACTTC. Its protein is CASSISTSGRGNSYEQYF.

The chain joins TRBV30 to TRBJ1-1, with no clear D. Trimming removed 4 bases from V and 1 base from J, with 7 bases in between. Germline V lookup: CDR1 GTSNPN, CDR2 SVGIG (reference sequence). The CDR3 covers 12 residues. CDR3 sequence: CAWTQQNTEAFF. The CDR3 DNA reads as TGTGCCTGGACCCAACAGAACACTGAAGCTTTCTTT.

J is TRBJ1-1 and V is TRBV30, with 7 bases lining up with TRBD1. V gave up 8 bases and J gave up 0 bases; unmatched junction bases: 6. The CDR3 has 13 residues. CDR1 GTSNPN and CDR2 SVGIG come from the germline V gene (reference sequence). CDR3 protein: CASAGGLNTEAFF. The CDR3 DNA follows: TGTGCCAGCGCAGGGGGACTGAACACTGAAGCTTTCTTT.

This clone has more than one count but fewer than ten. The CDR3 region is CASSLDDGNTEAFF. The CDR3 coding sequence is TGTGCCAGCAGCTTAGATGACGGGAACACTGAAGCTTTCTTT. The chain combines TRBV7-8 with TRBJ1-1; D is uncertain. Germline V CDR1 and CDR2: SGHVS, FQNEAQ. The CDR3 runs 14 residues. V was cut by 1 base and J by 1 base, with 7 bases left in between. The full variable domain, in which reference TRBV7-8 and TRBJ1-1 provide the parts outside the CDR3, is GAGVSQSPRYKVAKRGQDVALRCDPISGHVSLFWYQQALGQGPEFLTYFQNEAQLDKSGLPSDRFFAERPEGSVSTLKIQRTQQEDSAVYLCASSLDDGNTEAFFGQGTRLTVV.

This clone ranks as medium-sized (0.01 to 0.1%). The rearrangement joins TRBV7-3 to TRBJ1-2, with 7 bases aligning to TRBD1. The CDR3 is made up of 17 amino acids. V gave up 5 bases and J gave up 4 bases; unmatched junction bases: 16. CDR1 is SGHTA, CDR2 FQGTGA, per germline. CDR3 amino acids: CASSPTDRAAGIYGYTF. The CDR3 nucleotides read TGTGCCAGCAGCCCAACCGACAGGGCGGCAGGGATCTATGGCTACACCTTC.

This clone was observed a handful of times. The chain couples TRBV29-1 to TRBJ1-2; a possible D gene is TRBD1 (5 bases). V lost 4 bases to trimming and J lost 5 bases, with 11 bases between them. This CDR3 is 12 amino acids long. CDR1 is SQVTM, CDR2 ANQGSEA, per germline. CDR3: CSVADNRYGYTF. In DNA, the CDR3 is TGCAGCGTTGCGGACAATCGGTATGGCTACACCTTC.

This clone showed up just a few times. The rearrangement uses TRBV5-6 and TRBJ2-5; D unresolved. The J call is doubtful: the DNA matches TRBJ2-7 better. The CDR3 runs 12 residues. Germline V lookup: CDR1 SGHDT, CDR2 YYEEEE. For the CDR3, the DNA is TGTGCCAGCAGCTTTCTCGGCTACGAGCAGTACTTC. Residues: CASSFLGYEQYF.

Judged by abundance, this clone is large. The chain has TRBV30 and TRBJ2-7, with unresolved D. The V gene's germline CDR1 is GTSNPN and CDR2 SVGIG (reference sequence). The V end was cut by 3 bases, the J end by 6 bases, with 9 bases between. There are 11 residues in the CDR3. Here the CDR3 reads CAWRPGGEQYF. CDR3 nucleotides: TGTGCCTGGAGGCCCGGCGGCGAGCAGTACTTC.

Concerning this clone itself: This CDR3 is missing its conserved last phenylalanine or tryptophan, likely due to a read error. This chain connects TRBV29-1 to TRBJ1-2; no definite D call. CDR1 is SQVTM, CDR2 ANQGSEA, per germline. This CDR3 has 12 residues. The ends were cut back, 3 bases at V and 3 bases at J, with 8 bases in the middle. CDR3 nucleotide sequence: TGCAGCGTTGATGGCGGGGACTATGGCTACACCATC. The encoded protein is CSVDGGDYGYTI.

V is TRBV30 and J is TRBJ2-1; D gene ambiguous. Trimming cost V 4 bases and J 5 bases, with 9 bases left between them. Germline V gives CDR1 GTSNPN, CDR2 SVGIG (reference sequence). The CDR3 length is 12 residues. In DNA, the CDR3 is TGTGCCTGGACACCCAATCACAATGAGCAGTTCTTC. Encoded protein: CAWTPNHNEQFF.

The chain couples TRBV4-3 to TRBJ1-1; the D is unclear. V dropped 4 bases and J dropped 1 base, with 19 bases sitting between them. The germline gives CDR1 LGHNA, CDR2 YSLEER. This CDR3 has 17 residues. The DNA of the CDR3 is TGCGCCAGCAGCCCAGAAGATGGATCCGGGAAGAACACTGAAGCTTTCTTT. Its translation is CASSPEDGSGKNTEAFF.

This clone came up a few times. J is TRBJ1-2 and V is TRBV5-6; D not resolved. Looked up from germline, CDR1 is SGHDT and CDR2 is YYEEEE. Trimming removed 1 base at V and 8 bases at J, with 12 bases between. The CDR3 covers 13 residues. CDR3 in amino acids: CASSLSDPGGYTF. CDR3 coding DNA: TGTGCCAGCAGCTTGTCGGACCCGGGGGGCTACACCTTC.

In this sample, this clone turned up a few times. The genes are TRBV7-6 and TRBJ2-7; TRBD1 matches at 9 bases. Germline V gene data show CDR1 as SGHVS and CDR2 as FNYEAQ. The CDR3 sequence is 15 residues long. V shed 5 bases, J shed 3 bases, and the junction held 8 bases outside the gene matches. The CDR3, as DNA: TGTGCCAGCAGCGCCGCCGGGACAGGGAGCTACGAGCAGTACTTC. This translates into CASSAAGTGSYEQYF.

This clone is a singleton in its sample. This chain uses TRBV30 with TRBJ1-1; D is unclear. This CDR3 is built from 12 residues. Germline CDR1 is GTSNPN and CDR2 is SVGIG (reference sequence). The V end lost 2 bases, the J end lost 1 base, and 5 bases lay between the germline ends. The CDR3 DNA reads TGTGCCTGGAGTCCTCCGAACACTGAAGCTTTCTTT. This encodes CAWSPPNTEAFF.

The chain joins TRBV30 to TRBJ2-7; D is perhaps TRBD2 (5 bases). The CDR3 covers 17 residues. CDR1 GTSNPN and CDR2 SVGIG come from the germline V gene (reference sequence). The germline V and J ends were trimmed by 2 bases and 7 bases, with 27 bases remaining between them. The CDR3 DNA reads TGTGCCTGGAGTATAGCGCGCGTTCGGGGATTTGCGGTGGAGCAGTACTTC. Translated: CAWSIARVRGFAVEQYF.

This chain connects TRBV30 to TRBJ2-5; D tentatively fits TRBD1 or TRBD2 (6 bases each). The CDR3 covers 15 residues. In germline, CDR1 is GTSNPN, CDR2 SVGIG (reference sequence). Trimming took 0 bases from V and 4 from J, leaving 15 bases between them. Written as DNA, the CDR3 is TGTGCCTGGAGTGTACGTTCGGGGGCACGAGAGACCCAGTACTTC. Protein sequence: CAWSVRSGARETQYF.

The chain couples TRBV30 to TRBJ1-2; a possible D gene is TRBD1 (6 bases). Trimming removed 1 base at V and 2 bases at J, with 17 bases between. Germline assignment: CDR1 GTSNPN and CDR2 SVGIG (reference sequence). This CDR3 spans 16 amino acids. The CDR3 DNA reads TGTGCCTGGAGTGCGTTAGGGGGGAGGCGGAACTATGGCTACACCTTC. This sequence encodes CAWSALGGRRNYGYTF.

This chain joins TRBV30 and TRBJ1-2, with 7 bases identical to TRBD1. The junction had 6 bases not matched to a gene; V was cut back by 1 base and J by 7 bases. Looked up from germline, CDR1 is GTSNPN and CDR2 is SVGIG (reference sequence). The CDR3 has 13 residues. In DNA form, the CDR3 reads TGTGCCTGGAGTGCGAACAGGGGATTTGGCTACACCTTC. Translation gives CAWSANRGFGYTF.

This clone was picked up a small number of times. The rearrangement joins TRBV7-7 to TRBJ2-5; 8 nucleotides line up with TRBD1. V trimming: 1 base; J trimming: 5 bases; junction bases outside the gene matches: 6. The length of the CDR3 is 15 residues. The germline V gene has CDR1 SSHAT and CDR2 FNYEAQ (reference sequence). CDR3 amino acids: CASSLVGDRSETQYF. DNA of the CDR3: TGTGCCAGCAGCTTAGTTGGGGACAGGTCGGAGACCCAGTACTTC.

The gene calls are TRBV9 and TRBJ1-3; 7 bases align to TRBD1. The CDR3 sequence is 15 residues long. The trim removed 0 bases at V and 1 base at J, leaving 1 base unmatched. Germline V gene sequence: CDR1 SGDLS, CDR2 YYNGEE. Here the CDR3 reads CASSVETGSGNTIYF. In nucleotides, the CDR3 is TGTGCCAGCAGCGTAGAGACAGGGTCTGGAAACACCATATATTTT. Full variable domain (outside the CDR3, taken from reference TRBV9 and TRBJ1-3): DSGVTQTPKHLITATGQRVTLRCSPRSGDLSVYWYQQSLDQGLQFLIQYYNGEERAKGNILERFSAQQFPDLHSELNLSSLELGDSALYFCASSVETGSGNTIYFGEGSWLTVV.